This T cell receptor beta chain was recorded in a study of vaccination effects on CD4 cells after COVID-19. Before any sequencing was done, the ViraFEST assay used viral peptide pools to expand antigen-specific CD4+ T cells. Isolation of CD4+ T cells took place after nine to ten days of culture. Participants were given two doses of BNT162b2 or mRNA-1273 vaccine. All vaccine recipients tested negative for nucleocapsid antibodies and had never contracted SARS-CoV-2 infection. With respect to this clone: Its antigen is unidentified. Other DNA sequences in the sample encode the same CDR3.

Some clones are missing from TCRdb's copy, which holds only in-frame ones; the method was immunoSEQ multiplex PCR. Of tens of thousands of clones listed, about 70% are singletons. The CDR3 runs 13 residues. V was clipped by 2 bases and J by 4 bases, with 8 bases between them. Germline V gene sequence: CDR1 MNHNS, CDR2 SASEGT. Regarding the study as a whole: The study found marked clonal contraction of infection- and vaccine-induced clones late after vaccination. Healthy vaccine recipients' vaccine-induced clones were almost all SARS-CoV-2 mono-reactive.

The chain employs TRBV6-1 and TRBJ1-1; D is ambiguous. This material consisted of CD4+ T cells from PBMCs cultured with HCoV-OC43 spike peptides, taken after COVID-19 vaccination. The subset: HCoV-OC43 spike overlapping peptide pool stimulation. The clonotype was recovered from a human donor who received a COVID-19 vaccine. The chain's CDR3 is CASSESRGTEAFF. The DNA of the CDR3 is TGTGCCAGCAGTGAAAGTCGGGGCACTGAAGCTTTCTTT.